These T cell receptor beta chains were read from a single sample in a study of blood T cell repertoires in COVID-19. Clones were sequenced by immunoSEQ multiplex PCR, and TCRdb holds only the in-frame ones, with some missing. The table lists just under 80,000 clones, approximately 88% of them singletons. The source material was peripheral blood. These receptors all stem from a human donor in a cohort sampled during active COVID-19. CDR3s include the opening cysteine and the closing phenylalanine or tryptophan. The D gene is left open where the match is weak. Where a row states a size, it is once, few, many or the class of an expanded clone; other rows omit it.

D gene	V gene	clone size	J gene	CDR3 protein	CDR3 DNA
NA	TRBV3-1/TRBV3-2	NA	TRBJ2-3	CASSHLESTDTQYF	TGTGCCAGCAGCCACTTAGAGAGCACAGATACGCAGTATTTT
NA	TRBV6-5	NA	TRBJ1-1	CASSYTRGAAEAFF	TGTGCCAGCAGTTACACCCGTGGGGCCGCCGAAGCTTTCTTT
TRBD2	TRBV4-2	NA	TRBJ2-7	CASSQPGLAGGEQYF	TGTGCCAGCAGCCAGCCCGGACTAGCGGGAGGGGAGCAGTACTTC
TRBD1	TRBV7-2	NA	TRBJ2-7	CVSSFAGQGAYEQYF	TGTGTCAGCAGCTTCGCGGGACAGGGGGCCTACGAGCAGTACTTC
NA	TRBV12-2	NA	TRBJ2-7	CASRYPRQGEEYEQYF	TGTGCAAGTCGTTACCCCAGACAGGGAGAGGAGTACGAGCAGTACTTC
TRBD1	TRBV4-1	NA	TRBJ1-5	CASSQIPQTGQNSNQPQHF	TGCGCCAGCAGCCAAATCCCTCAAACGGGACAGAATAGCAATCAGCCCCAGCATTTT
NA	TRBV5-1	NA	TRBJ2-5	CASSQEDQGLGTQYF	TGCGCCAGCAGCCAAGAGGACCAGGGGTTAGGGACCCAGTACTTC
NA	TRBV28	NA	TRBJ1-2	CASSPSNYGYTF	TGTGCCAGCAGTCCCTCTAACTATGGCTACACCTTC
TRBD1	TRBV5-4	NA	TRBJ1-1	CASSLLGEGGMNTEAFF	TGTGCCAGCAGCTTGTTGGGGGAAGGGGGCATGAACACTGAAGCTTTCTTT
TRBD1	TRBV5-1	NA	TRBJ2-7	CASSKQGEMSYEQYF	TGCGCCAGCAGCAAACAGGGGGAGATGTCCTACGAGCAGTACTTC
NA	TRBV7-3	NA	TRBJ1-2	CASSRGSGVASRGYTF	TGTGCCAGCAGCCGCGGTTCGGGGGTGGCGTCCAGGGGCTACACCTTC
NA	TRBV21-1	NA	TRBJ2-1	CASSRDGSLSYNEQFF	TGTGCCAGCAGCAGGGACGGGAGTCTCTCCTACAATGAGCAGTTCTTC
TRBD1	TRBV19	NA	TRBJ1-2	CASSIRQGYGYTF	TGTGCCAGTAGTATCCGACAGGGCTATGGCTACACCTTC
TRBD1	TRBV6-1	NA	TRBJ1-5	CASSEGQGVQPQHF	TGTGCCAGCAGTGAAGGACAGGGTGTTCAGCCCCAGCATTTT
TRBD2	TRBV27	NA	TRBJ2-2	CASSGRLAENTGELFF	TGTGCCAGCAGTGGGCGGCTAGCGGAGAACACCGGGGAGCTGTTTTTT
NA	TRBV2	NA	TRBJ1-2	CARGQGLKGYTF	TGTGCCAGAGGGCAGGGCCTGAAGGGCTACACCTTC
NA	TRBV5-5	NA	TRBJ2-7	CASSLRYRVYEQYF	TGTGCCAGCAGCTTGCGGTACAGAGTCTACGAGCAGTACTTC
NA	TRBV2	NA	TRBJ2-3	CASSEASRHF	TGTGCCAGCAGTGAAGCTAGCCGGCATTTT
NA	TRBV19	NA	TRBJ1-1	CASSGTAGGVTEAFF	TGTGCCAGTAGTGGGACCGCGGGGGGGGTCACTGAAGCTTTCTTT
NA	TRBV6-1	NA	TRBJ2-1	CASSDQLVQGDEQFF	TGTGCCAGCAGTGACCAACTCGTCCAGGGCGATGAGCAGTTCTTC
TRBD1	TRBV2	NA	TRBJ2-7	CASSGGTAPYEQYF	TGTGCCAGCAGTGGTGGGACAGCTCCCTACGAGCAGTACTTC
NA	TRBV12-3/TRBV12-4	NA	TRBJ1-2	CASSFIVDYGYTF	TGTGCCAGCAGTTTTATAGTCGACTATGGCTACACCTTC
NA	TRBV5-1	NA	TRBJ1-2	CASSLGSGTNGYTF	TGCGCCAGCAGCTTGGGGTCGGGGACTAATGGCTACACCTTC
TRBD2	TRBV4-2	once	TRBJ2-7	CASSQVFSGGAYEQYF	TGTGCCAGCAGCCAAGTGTTTAGCGGGGGGGCTTACGAGCAGTACTTC
TRBD2	TRBV10-3	once	TRBJ2-3	CAISGLAGATDTQYF	TGTGCCATCAGTGGCCTAGCGGGAGCCACAGATACGCAGTATTTT
TRBD1	TRBV7-6	NA	TRBJ1-3	CASSPRQGSSGNTIYF	TGTGCCAGCAGCCCTCGACAGGGGAGCTCTGGAAACACCATATATTTT
NA	TRBV6-5	NA	TRBJ2-2	CASSYSGGGELFF	TGTGCCAGCAGTTACTCGGGAGGCGGGGAGCTGTTTTTT
TRBD1	TRBV10-3	NA	TRBJ1-1	CATAPTGGAAFF	TGTGCCACCGCCCCGACAGGGGGCGCCGCTTTCTTT
NA	TRBV3-1/TRBV3-2	NA	TRBJ2-7	CASSQEGHYEQYF	TGTGCCAGCAGCCAAGAGGGCCACTACGAGCAGTACTTC
TRBD2	TRBV19	NA	TRBJ2-5	CASSIGTSGEETQYF	TGTGCCAGTAGTATCGGCACTAGCGGGGAGGAGACCCAGTACTTC
TRBD1	TRBV5-5	few	TRBJ2-7	CASSLTGGSNEQYF	TGTGCCAGCAGCTTGACAGGGGGATCTAACGAGCAGTACTTC
NA	TRBV21-1	NA	TRBJ2-1	CASSTPAGASPIFTMSWVNKFF	TGTGCCAGCAGCACCCCAGCGGGAGCATCGCCGATTTTTACAATGAGTTGGGTGAATAAGTTCTTC
TRBD2	TRBV3-1/TRBV3-2	NA	TRBJ2-4	CASSQIAGDAKNIQYF	TGTGCCAGCAGCCAAATAGCGGGAGACGCCAAAAACATTCAGTACTTC
TRBD1	TRBV15	NA	TRBJ1-4	CATSRDSGTGGEKLFF	TGTGCCACCAGCAGAGATTCCGGGACAGGGGGTGAAAAACTGTTTTTT
NA	TRBV2	NA	TRBJ1-5	CASSENRDNQPQHF	TGTGCCAGCAGCGAAAACAGGGACAATCAGCCCCAGCATTTT
TRBD1	TRBV5-1	once	TRBJ2-7	CASSTGQGSQQYF	TGCGCCAGCAGTACCGGACAGGGATCGCAGCAGTACTTC
TRBD1	TRBV27	NA	TRBJ1-2	CASSHNRQGYGYTF	TGTGCCAGCAGCCACAACCGACAGGGGTATGGCTACACCTTC
TRBD2	TRBV9	NA	TRBJ2-4	CASSAGTSIGMKYF	TGTGCCAGCAGCGCCGGGACTAGCATTGGTATGAAGTACTTC
TRBD1	TRBV15	NA	TRBJ1-1	CATSTRTGATEAFF	TGTGCCACCAGCACCCGGACAGGGGCGACTGAAGCTTTCTTT
NA	TRBV6-5	NA	TRBJ1-5	CASSYSGPGNQPQHF	TGTGCCAGCAGTTACTCGGGGCCAGGGAATCAGCCCCAGCATTTT
NA	TRBV5-1	NA	TRBJ1-1	CASSLATGNTEAFF	TGCGCCAGCAGCTTGGCCACGGGAAACACTGAAGCTTTCTTT
NA	TRBV19	once	TRBJ2-5	CASSARGHREETQYF	TGTGCCAGTAGTGCCCGGGGTCACAGGGAGGAGACCCAGTACTTC
NA	TRBV6-1	NA	TRBJ2-5	CASSDLRETQYF	TGTGCCAGCAGTGACCTTCGGGAGACCCAGTACTTC
NA	TRBV9	NA	TRBJ2-5	CASSTGTTRETQYF	TGTGCCAGCAGCACAGGGACTACACGGGAGACCCAGTACTTC
NA	TRBV6-2/TRBV6-3	NA	TRBJ1-1	CASSYSNPRGLMDAFF	TGTGCCAGCAGTTACTCGAATCCCCGGGGACTGATGGACGCTTTCTTT
TRBD2	TRBV27	few	TRBJ2-5	CASSRGLAGRSETQYF	TGTGCCAGCAGTCGAGGACTAGCGGGCCGTTCGGAGACCCAGTACTTC
TRBD2	TRBV5-1	NA	TRBJ2-3	CASSLLPPGSGSPPDTQYF	TGCGCCAGCAGCTTGCTTCCGCCCGGCAGCGGGAGTCCCCCAGATACGCAGTATTTT
TRBD2	TRBV5-1	NA	TRBJ2-1	CASSLARLAGGTPRSNEQFF	TGCGCCAGCAGCTTGGCTCGACTAGCGGGGGGAACCCCTAGGAGCAATGAGCAGTTCTTC
NA	TRBV5-1	few	TRBJ1-4	CASSLGQLNEKLFF	TGCGCCAGCAGCTTGGGACAGCTAAATGAAAAACTGTTTTTT
TRBD1	TRBV5-1	NA	TRBJ1-1	CASSGGSPGQGAFF	TGCGCCAGCAGCGGGGGTTCTCCGGGACAGGGTGCTTTCTTT
TRBD1	TRBV5-1	NA	TRBJ2-7	CASRTGTGSYEQYF	TGCGCCAGCAGGACCGGGACAGGGAGTTACGAGCAGTACTTC
NA	TRBV5-5	NA	TRBJ1-1	CASSSPGQNTEAFF	TGTGCCAGCAGCTCTCCGGGACAGAACACTGAAGCTTTCTTT
TRBD2	TRBV18	NA	TRBJ2-1	CASSPSTSGGVSGEQFF	TGTGCCAGCTCACCATCGACTAGCGGGGGGGTGTCGGGAGAGCAGTTCTTC
NA	TRBV7-9	few	TRBJ2-2	CASSTPPSDGELFF	TGTGCCAGCAGCACACCCCCCTCCGACGGGGAGCTGTTTTTT
NA	TRBV11-2	NA	TRBJ2-7	CASSWDQGSYEQYF	TGTGCCAGCAGTTGGGACCAGGGGTCCTACGAGCAGTACTTC